One T cell receptor (beta chain) is described in this entry. Its cognate antigen is unknown. Amplification of TCR beta CDR3 regions used RNA as the template. First-round RT-PCR targeting the TCR CDR3 was performed with the HTBI primer set. TCRdb re-derived calls from the multiplex PCR reads in MiXCR, one entry per CDR3 protein. The sample has approximately 870,000 distinct CDR3 sequences, approximately 40% seen once. V dropped 6 bases and J dropped 4; count of bases not matched to a gene: 4. Germline CDR1 and CDR2: MNHEY and SVGEGT. The CDR3 is made up of 13 amino acids. These data come from a study of T cells in Graves' hyperthyroidism and ophthalmopathy. Regarding the study as a whole: Ophthalmopathy was predicted by the model a median of 6.5 months ahead of onset.

The source is a man aged 18 to 30 with Graves' hyperthyroidism. The sample taken for sequencing was blood. The rearrangement uses TRBV6-2 or TRBV6-3 and TRBJ2-5; 8 bases agree with TRBD2. The CDR3 region has the DNA TGTGCCAGCAGCGACAGCGGGAGAGAGACCCAGTACTTC. Translating gives CASSDSGRETQYF.